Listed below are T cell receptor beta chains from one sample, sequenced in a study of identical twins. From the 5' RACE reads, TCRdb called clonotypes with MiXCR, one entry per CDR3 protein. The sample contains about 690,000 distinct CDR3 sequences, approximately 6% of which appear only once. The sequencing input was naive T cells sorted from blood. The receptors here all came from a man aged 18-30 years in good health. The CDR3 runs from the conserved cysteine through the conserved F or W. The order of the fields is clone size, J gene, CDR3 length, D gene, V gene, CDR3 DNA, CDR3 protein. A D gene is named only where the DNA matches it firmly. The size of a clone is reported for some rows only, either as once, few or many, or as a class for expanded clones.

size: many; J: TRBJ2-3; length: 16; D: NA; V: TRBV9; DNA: TGTGCCAGCAGCGTAGACGGGACCCGAGAGACAGATACGCAGTATTTT; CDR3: CASSVDGTRETDTQYF
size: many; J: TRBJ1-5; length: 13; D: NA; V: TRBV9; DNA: TGTGCCAGCAGCGTAGCTGGGGGCCAGCCCCAGCATTTT; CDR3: CASSVAGGQPQHF
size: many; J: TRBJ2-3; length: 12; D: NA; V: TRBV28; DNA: TGTGCCAGCAGTCCCCGCAGGGATACGCAGTATTTT; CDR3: CASSPRRDTQYF
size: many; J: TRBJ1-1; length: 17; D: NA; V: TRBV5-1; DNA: TGCGCCAGCAGCTCCCGCGGGCAGGGGACGATGAACACTGAAGCTTTCTTT; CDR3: CASSSRGQGTMNTEAFF
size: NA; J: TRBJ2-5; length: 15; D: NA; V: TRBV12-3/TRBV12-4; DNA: TGTGCCAGCAGTCTCTCGGGACGGATACAAGAGACCCAGTACTTC; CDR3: CASSLSGRIQETQYF
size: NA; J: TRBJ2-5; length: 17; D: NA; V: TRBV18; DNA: TGTGCCAGCTCACCGAGGCTAGCCCCTCCCCCGTCCGAGACCCAGTACTTC; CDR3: CASSPRLAPPPSETQYF
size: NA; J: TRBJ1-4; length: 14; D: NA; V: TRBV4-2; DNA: TGTGCCAGCAGCCTCCGACAGCGTAATGAAAAACTGTTTTTT; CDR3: CASSLRQRNEKLFF
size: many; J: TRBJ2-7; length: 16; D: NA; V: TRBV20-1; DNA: TGCAGTGCCGTAGCTACCGTCGACTGGTACTCCTACGAGCAGTACTTC; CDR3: CSAVATVDWYSYEQYF
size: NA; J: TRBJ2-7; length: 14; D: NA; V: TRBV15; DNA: TGTGCCACCAGCCCTGCTGCGAGCTCCTACGAGCAGTACTTC; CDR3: CATSPAASSYEQYF
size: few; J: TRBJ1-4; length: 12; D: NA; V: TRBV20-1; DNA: TGCAGTGCCAACCCTCGGGCTGAAAAACTGTTTTTT; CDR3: CSANPRAEKLFF
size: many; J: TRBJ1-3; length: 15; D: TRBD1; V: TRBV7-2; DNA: TGTGCCAGCAGCCCCGGGGTACAGGGGGCATACACCATATATTTT; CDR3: CASSPGVQGAYTIYF
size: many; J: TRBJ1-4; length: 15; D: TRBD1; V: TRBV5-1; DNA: TGTGCCAGCAGTCTACGGACAGGGGGAAATGAAAAACTGTTTTTT; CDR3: CASSLRTGGNEKLFF
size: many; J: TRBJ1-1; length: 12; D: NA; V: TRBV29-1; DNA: TGCAGCGTTGAAGTACGGAACACTGAAGCTTTCTTT; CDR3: CSVEVRNTEAFF
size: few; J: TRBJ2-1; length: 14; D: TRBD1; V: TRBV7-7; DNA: TGTGCCAGCAGCTTAGGGGACAGGGGAGATGAGCAGTTCTTC; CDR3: CASSLGDRGDEQFF
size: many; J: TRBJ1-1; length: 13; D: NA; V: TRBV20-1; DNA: TGCAGTGCCCCCCTTGGAAGGGAGCTTGAAGCTTTCTTT; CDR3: CSAPLGRELEAFF
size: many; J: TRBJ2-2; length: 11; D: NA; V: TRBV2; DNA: TGTGCCAGCAGGGCAGATGGGGAGCTGTTTTTT; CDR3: CASRADGELFF
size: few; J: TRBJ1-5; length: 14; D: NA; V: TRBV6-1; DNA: TGTGCCAGCACCCTACGGGAGGGCAATCAGCCCCAGCATTTT; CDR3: CASTLREGNQPQHF
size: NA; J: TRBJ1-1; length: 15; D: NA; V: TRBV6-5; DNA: TGTGCCAGCAGTTACTCCGCAGCTATGAACACTGAAGCTTTCTTT; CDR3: CASSYSAAMNTEAFF
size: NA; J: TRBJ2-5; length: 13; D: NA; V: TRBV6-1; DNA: TGTGCCAGCGGAACAGGGATCCAAGAGACCCAGTACTTC; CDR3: CASGTGIQETQYF
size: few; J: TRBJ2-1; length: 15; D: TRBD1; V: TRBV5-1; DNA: TGCGCCAGCAGACTGGGACAGGGTTTAGACAATGAGCAGTTCTTC; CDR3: CASRLGQGLDNEQFF
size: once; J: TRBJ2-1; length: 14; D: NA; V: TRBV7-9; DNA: TGTGCCAGCAGCTTATTGGGACTGGGGGGTGAGCAGTTCTTC; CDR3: CASSLLGLGGEQFF
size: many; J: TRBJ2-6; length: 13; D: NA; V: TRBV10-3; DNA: TGTGCCACCTGGGGCTCTGGGGCCAACGTCCTGACTTTC; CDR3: CATWGSGANVLTF
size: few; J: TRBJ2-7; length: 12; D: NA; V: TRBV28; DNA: TGTGCCACGGAGACCATATTCTACGAGCAGTACTTC; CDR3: CATETIFYEQYF
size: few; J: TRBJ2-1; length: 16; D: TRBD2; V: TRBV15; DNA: TGTGCCACCAGCCCGCCGACTAGCGGGTCTTACAATGAGCAGTTCTTC; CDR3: CATSPPTSGSYNEQFF
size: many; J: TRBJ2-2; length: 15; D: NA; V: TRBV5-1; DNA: TGCGCCAGCAGCTCCCGGGTCGACAACACCGGGGAGCTGTTTTTT; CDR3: CASSSRVDNTGELFF
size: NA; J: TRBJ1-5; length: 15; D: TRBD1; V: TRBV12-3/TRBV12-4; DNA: TGTGCCAGCAGTTTAGCGGGACAGGGGGCACAGCCCCAGCATTTT; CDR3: CASSLAGQGAQPQHF
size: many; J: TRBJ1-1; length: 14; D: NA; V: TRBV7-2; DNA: TGTGCCAGCAGCCAAACAACTATGAACACTGAAGCTTTCTTT; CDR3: CASSQTTMNTEAFF
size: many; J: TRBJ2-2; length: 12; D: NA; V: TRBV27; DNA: TGTGCCAGCATGTTCTCAGCCGGGGAGCTGTTTTTT; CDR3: CASMFSAGELFF
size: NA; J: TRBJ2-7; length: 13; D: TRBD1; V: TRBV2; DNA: TGTGCCAGCAGTGAGGACAGGGTGGCCGAGCAGTACTTC; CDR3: CASSEDRVAEQYF
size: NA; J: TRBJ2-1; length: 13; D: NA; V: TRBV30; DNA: TGTGCCTGGAGGGGTACCCTCTTCAGTGAGCAGTTCTTC; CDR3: CAWRGTLFSEQFF
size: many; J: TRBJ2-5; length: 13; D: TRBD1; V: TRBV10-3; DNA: TGTGCCATCAGCACAGGGGGCCAAGAGACCCAGTACTTC; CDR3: CAISTGGQETQYF
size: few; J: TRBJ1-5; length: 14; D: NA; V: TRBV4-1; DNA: TGCGCCAGCAGCCAAGTGGCAGGCAATCAGCCCCAGCATTTT; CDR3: CASSQVAGNQPQHF
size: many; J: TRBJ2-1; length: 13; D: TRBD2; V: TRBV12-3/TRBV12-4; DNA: TGTGCCAGCAGGGAGCGGGATTACAATGAGCAGTTCTTC; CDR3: CASRERDYNEQFF
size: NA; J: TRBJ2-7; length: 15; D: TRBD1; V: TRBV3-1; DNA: TGTGCCAGCAGCCAAGCGGGACAGTGGTCCTACGAGCAGTACTTC; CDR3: CASSQAGQWSYEQYF
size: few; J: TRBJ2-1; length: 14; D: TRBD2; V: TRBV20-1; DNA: TGCAGTGCGCCGACTAGCGGGAGCTACAATGAGCAGTTCTTC; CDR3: CSAPTSGSYNEQFF
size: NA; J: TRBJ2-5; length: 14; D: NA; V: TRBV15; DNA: TGTGCCACCAGCAGAGATTGGACAGTGGAGACCCAGTACTTC; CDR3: CATSRDWTVETQYF
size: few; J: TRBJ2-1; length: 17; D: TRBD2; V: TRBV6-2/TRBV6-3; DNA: TGTGCCAGCAGTATCGGGACTAGCGGGAGTTTGCCGAATGAGCAGTTCTTC; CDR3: CASSIGTSGSLPNEQFF
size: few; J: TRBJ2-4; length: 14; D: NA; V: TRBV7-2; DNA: TGTGCCAGCAGCTCACGAGGGCACAAAAACATTCAGTACTTC; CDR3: CASSSRGHKNIQYF
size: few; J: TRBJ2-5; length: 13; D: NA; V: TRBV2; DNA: TGTGCCAGCAGTGACCTGAGACAAGAGACCCAGTACTTC; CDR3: CASSDLRQETQYF
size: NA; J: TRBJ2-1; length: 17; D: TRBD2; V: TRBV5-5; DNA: TGTGCCAGCAGAGGGACTAGCGGGAGGAACTCCTACAATGAGCAGTTCTTC; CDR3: CASRGTSGRNSYNEQFF
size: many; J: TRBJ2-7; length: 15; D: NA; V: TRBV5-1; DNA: TGCGCCAGCAGCTTCTCCGGAAAAGCGGTCTACGAGCAGTACTTC; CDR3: CASSFSGKAVYEQYF
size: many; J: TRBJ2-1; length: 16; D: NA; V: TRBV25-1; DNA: TGTGCCAGCAGTGACGTCCGGGGCAGTCCCTACAATGAGCAGTTCTTC; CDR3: CASSDVRGSPYNEQFF
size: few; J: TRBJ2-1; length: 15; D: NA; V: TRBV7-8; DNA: TGTGCCAGCAGCTTGGTTATAGGATCTGGAGGTGAGCAGTTCTTC; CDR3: CASSLVIGSGGEQFF
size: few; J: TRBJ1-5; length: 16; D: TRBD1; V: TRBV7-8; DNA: TGTGCCAGCAGCACACGACAGGGGAGGGGCAATCAGCCCCAGCATTTT; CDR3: CASSTRQGRGNQPQHF
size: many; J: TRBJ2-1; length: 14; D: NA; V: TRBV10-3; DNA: TGTGCCATCAGTGAGTCGGGATTCTACAATGAGCAGTTCTTC; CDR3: CAISESGFYNEQFF
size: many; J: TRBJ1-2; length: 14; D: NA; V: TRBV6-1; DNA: TGTGCCAGCAGTGAAAATGGGTTTGCCTATGGCTACACCTTC; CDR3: CASSENGFAYGYTF
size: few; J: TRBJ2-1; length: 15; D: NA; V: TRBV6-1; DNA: TGTGCCAGCAGTGAATCGATAGGGGTCTACAATGAGCAGTTCTTC; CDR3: CASSESIGVYNEQFF
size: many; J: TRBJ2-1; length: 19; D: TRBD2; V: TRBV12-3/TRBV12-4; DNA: TGTGCCAGCAGTTTGGTATGGACTAGCGGGAGAGTCGGCTACAATGAGCAGTTCTTC; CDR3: CASSLVWTSGRVGYNEQFF
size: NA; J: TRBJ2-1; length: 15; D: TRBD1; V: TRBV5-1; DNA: TGCGCCAGCAGCCTCCGGGACAGTACACTCAATGAGCAGTTCTTC; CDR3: CASSLRDSTLNEQFF